These 20 T cell receptor beta chains were all obtained from the same sample, sequenced in a study of cytomegalovirus exposure and HLA in healthy donors. The PCR had 60 Vbeta and 13 Jbeta primers. The data were produced by immunoSEQ multiplex PCR, yet TCRdb's version contains in-frame clones alone and is incomplete. The sample records roughly 120,000 clones, under 90% being singletons. Sequencing was performed on PBMCs. All receptors derive from a woman aged 25 to 39 in good health and CMV-seronegative.

This clone was detected only a few times. The CDR3 here is CASSLDLQDTQYF. CDR3 DNA: TGTGCCAGCAGCTTAGACCTTCAGGATACGCAGTATTTT. The V gene is TRBV11-2, the J gene TRBJ2-3; no clear D. This CDR3 has 13 amino acids. CDR1 is SGHAT, CDR2 FQNNGV, per germline. Trimming took off 0 bases at V and 6 bases at J, with 7 bases between the two ends. Filled out from reference TRBV11-2 and TRBJ2-3, the complete variable domain reads EAGVAQSPRYKIIEKRQSVAFWCNPISGHATLYWYQQILGQGPKLLIQFQNNGVVDDSQLPKDRFSAERLKGVDSTLKIQPAKLEDSAVYLCASSLDLQDTQYFGPGTRLTVL.

The chain uses TRBV7-9 and TRBJ2-2; the D is unclear. Germline assignment: CDR1 SEHNR and CDR2 FQNEAQ (reference sequence). CDR3 length equals 13 residues. Between the trimmed V and J ends, which lost 1 base and 4 bases, there was a span of 4 bases. The CDR3 here is CASSLGSTGELFF. In nucleotides, the CDR3 is TGTGCCAGCAGCTTAGGGAGCACCGGGGAGCTGTTTTTT.

V gene TRBV27 combines with J gene TRBJ2-7, with TRBD2 matching over 8 bases. Looked up from germline, CDR1 is MNHEY and CDR2 is SMNVEV (reference sequence). V dropped 2 bases and J dropped 3; count of bases not matched to a gene: 9. CDR3 length: 16 residues. The chain's CDR3 is CASSLGPLGGGYEQYF. The CDR3 DNA follows: TGTGCCAGCAGTTTAGGCCCCCTCGGGGGGGGCTACGAGCAGTACTTC.

V gene TRBV7-9 combines with J gene TRBJ2-3; D is unresolved. The CDR3 runs 14 residues. Trimming removed 5 bases at V and 4 bases at J, with 13 bases between. Germline V gene data show CDR1 as SEHNR and CDR2 as FQNEAQ (reference sequence). Here the CDR3 reads CASSHAVVSDTQYF. The CDR3 nucleotides read TGTGCCAGCAGCCATGCGGTAGTCTCAGATACGCAGTATTTT.

This chain links TRBV28 with TRBJ2-7, with 10 bases aligning to TRBD2. CDR3 length equals 16 residues. Looked up from germline, CDR1 is MDHEN and CDR2 is SYDVKM. The junction had 9 bases not matched to a gene; V was cut back by 5 bases and J by 2 bases. CDR3 DNA sequence: TGTGCCAGCAGTCGAGTCACTAGCGGGACAGCCTACGAGCAGTACTTC. Translating it yields CASSRVTSGTAYEQYF. Variable domain in full (rest from reference TRBV28 and TRBJ2-7): DVKVTQSSRYLVKRTGEKVFLECVQDMDHENMFWYRQDPGLGLRLIYFSYDVKMKEKGDIPEGYSVSREKKERFSLILESASTNQTSMYLCASSRVTSGTAYEQYFGPGTRLTVT.

J is TRBJ2-1 and V is TRBV10-1; 8 nucleotides match TRBD2. V lost 4 bases to trimming and J lost 8 bases; unmatched junction nucleotides: 4. The germline CDR1 and CDR2 sequences are WNHNN and SYGVQD (reference sequence). CDR3 length equals 13 residues. The CDR3 DNA sequence: TGCGCCAGCAGTGTGGGACTAGTTGATGAGCAGTTCTTC. Residues: CASSVGLVDEQFF.

This clone occurred once. The CDR3 spells CASSGTSGRGNEQFF. DNA for the CDR3: TGTGCCAGCAGTGGGACTAGCGGGAGGGGAAATGAGCAGTTCTTC. This chain links TRBV25-1 with TRBJ2-1; the match to TRBD2 covers 15 bases. Trimming removed 4 bases from V and 7 bases from J; junction bases left unmatched: 2. The germline V gene has CDR1 MGHDK and CDR2 SYGVNS. The CDR3 runs to 15 residues. The whole variable domain, remainder taken from reference TRBV25-1 and TRBJ2-1, is EADIYQTPRYLVIGTGKKITLECSQTMGHDKMYWYQQDPGMELHLIHYSYGVNSTEKGDLSSESTVSRIRTEHFPLTLESARPSHTSQYLCASSGTSGRGNEQFFGPGTRLTVL.

This chain uses TRBV12-5 with TRBJ1-2, with 8 bases that match TRBD1. The germline gives CDR1 LGHNT, CDR2 FRNRAP. The CDR3 runs 12 residues. The junction had 3 bases not matched to a gene; V was cut back by 6 bases and J by 6 bases. DNA of the CDR3: TGTGCTAGTGGGACAGGGGCTGATGGCTACACCTTC. It codes for CASGTGADGYTF.

There are a few counts of this clone. The chain recombines TRBV28 with TRBJ1-1; D remains unclear. CDR1 MDHEN and CDR2 SYDVKM come from the germline V gene. Trimming pared 6 bases from V and 5 bases from J, leaving 16 bases between. CDR3 length: 14 residues. The CDR3 spells CASSRRRPGTEAFF. The DNA of the CDR3 is TGTGCCAGCAGCCGGCGGCGGCCGGGGACTGAAGCTTTCTTT. Together with reference TRBV28 and TRBJ1-1, the CDR3 gives the full variable domain: DVKVTQSSRYLVKRTGEKVFLECVQDMDHENMFWYRQDPGLGLRLIYFSYDVKMKEKGDIPEGYSVSREKKERFSLILESASTNQTSMYLCASSRRRPGTEAFFGQGTRLTVV.

This clone was seen just once. The chain carries TRBV15 and TRBJ1-2, with D possibly TRBD1 on 6 matching bases. The CDR3 covers 13 residues. The V and J ends lost 3 bases and 8 bases respectively, with 13 bases between them. Germline CDR1 reads LNHNV; CDR2 reads YYDKDF (reference sequence). CDR3 amino acids: CATSRTGLQGYTF. CDR3 in DNA: TGTGCCACCAGCAGGACAGGTCTGCAGGGCTACACCTTC.

V gene TRBV10-3 combines with J gene TRBJ2-5; TRBD1 is a possible D gene (6 bases). TRBJ2-7 explains the end of the DNA better; the J call may be wrong. The length of the CDR3 is 15 residues. CDR1 is ENHRY and CDR2 is SYGVKD in the germline V gene. CDR3 in DNA: TGTGCCATCAGGAGACAGGAGCTAGACTCCTACGAGCAGTACTTC. It specifies CAIRRQELDSYEQYF.

The rearrangement uses TRBV5-1 and TRBJ2-3; 9 bases align to TRBD2. V trimming: 3 bases; J trimming: 4 bases; junction bases outside the gene matches: 9. The germline V gene encodes CDR1 SGHRS and CDR2 YFSETQ. The CDR3 has 16 residues. The CDR3 is CASSWIEREAADTQYF. The DNA of the CDR3 is TGCGCCAGCAGCTGGATAGAGCGGGAGGCCGCAGATACGCAGTATTTT. Using reference TRBV5-1 and TRBJ2-3 for the parts outside the CDR3, the full variable domain is KAGVTQTPRYLIKTRGQQVTLSCSPISGHRSVSWYQQTPGQGLQFLFEYFSETQRNKGNFPGRFSGRQFSNSRSEMNVSTLELGDSALYLCASSWIEREAADTQYFGPGTRLTVL.

The CDR3 spells CASRLPTSRTNTGELFF. DNA of the CDR3: TGTGCCAGCAGACTCCCCACTAGCCGGACGAACACCGGGGAGCTGTTTTTT. The chain joins TRBV28 to TRBJ2-2, with a weak D call TRBD2 (6 bases). With 6 bases removed from V and 0 bases from J, the gap between germline ends came to 17 bases. CDR1 MDHEN and CDR2 SYDVKM come from the germline V gene. This CDR3 has 17 amino acids.

The rearrangement links TRBV28 to TRBJ2-7; TRBD2 is a possible D gene (6 bases). The V end lost 6 bases, the J end lost 2 bases, and 11 bases lay between the germline ends. The CDR3 has 13 amino acids. CDR1 and CDR2 from the germline V gene are MDHEN and SYDVKM. Here the CDR3 reads CASSPPGAYEQYF. CDR3 bases: TGTGCCAGCAGCCCCCCGGGGGCCTACGAGCAGTACTTC.

The sample holds a few counts of this clone. This chain uses TRBV27 with TRBJ2-1, with 11 bases matching TRBD2. Per germline, CDR1 MNHEY and CDR2 SMNVEV (reference sequence). The V and J ends lost 0 bases and 7 bases, in that order; junction bases with no gene match: 14. This CDR3 comprises 19 residues. The CDR3 loop reads CASSLSPTPVAGGLNEQFF. CDR3 nucleotides: TGTGCCAGCAGTTTATCGCCCACCCCAGTAGCGGGAGGGTTAAATGAGCAGTTCTTC.

This clone appeared a few times. This chain links TRBV7-9 with TRBJ2-3; D is possibly TRBD2 (6 bases). CDR1 SEHNR and CDR2 FQNEAQ come from the germline V gene (reference sequence). Trimming left V 11 bases short and J 1 base short, with 10 bases between. The CDR3 runs to 12 residues. As DNA, the CDR3 is TGTGCCGCGGGACCCGGCACAGATACGCAGTATTTT. Its translation: CAAGPGTDTQYF.

J is TRBJ1-2 and V is TRBV4-1; possibly TRBD1 for D (6 bases). Germline V gene sequence: CDR1 MGHRA, CDR2 YSYEKL. V was cut by 1 base and J by 3 bases, with 18 bases left in between. The CDR3 has 17 residues. In DNA form, the CDR3 reads TGCGCCAGCAGCCAAGTGGGAGGGGGGATGGACGACTATGGCTACACCTTC. Protein product: CASSQVGGGMDDYGYTF.

The CDR3 DNA sequence: TGTGCCAGCAGCGAAATGGACAGGGGAACAGATACGCAGTATTTT. Its protein product is CASSEMDRGTDTQYF. The genes are TRBV7-9 and TRBJ2-3; TRBD1 agrees at 9 bases. CDR1 and CDR2 from the germline V gene are SEHNR and FQNEAQ (reference sequence). V lost 5 bases and J lost 3; bases outside the gene matches: 6. The CDR3 length is 15 residues.

This rearrangement joins TRBV4-1 to TRBJ2-7, with TRBD1 identical over 8 bases. CDR1 and CDR2 from the germline V gene are MGHRA and YSYEKL. The CDR3 sequence is 16 residues long. Trimming took 3 bases from V and 2 from J; bases not matched to a gene: 9. The CDR3 region is CASSQDPGTGTYEQYF. Here the CDR3 DNA reads TGCGCCAGCAGCCAGGACCCCGGGACAGGAACCTACGAGCAGTACTTC.

The chain has TRBV9 and TRBJ2-3; 16 nucleotides align to TRBD2. Germline-derived CDR1 and CDR2 are SGDLS and YYNGEE. The CDR3 extends over 20 amino acids. The V segment lost 0 bases and the J segment 5 bases; nucleotides outside the gene matches: 12. CDR3 in amino acids: CASSVGTGTSGRASVDTQYF. The CDR3, as DNA: TGTGCCAGCAGCGTAGGCACCGGGACTAGCGGGAGGGCCTCTGTAGATACGCAGTATTTT.